The present T cell receptor (beta chain) was sequenced within a study of T cell responses to AZD1222 COVID-19 vaccine. In regard to this clone: Its antigen remains unidentified.

Study outcomes and limitations: It should be noted that donors were predominantly white British and more often female, and clonal diversity was possibly underestimated. At 160-218 and 743-854, vaccine-associated CD4 TCRs were dominant, and they spanned spike.

Pooled together were second doses at about 4 or about 12 weeks. The length of the CDR3 is 16 residues. Trimming removed 1 base from V and 10 bases from J; junction bases left unmatched: 9. Germline CDR1 is SGHNT and CDR2 is YENEEA. Clones were read by immunoSEQ multiplex PCR, and TCRdb kept only the in-frame ones, dropping some. The table lists about 74,000 clones, 91% of them singletons, with around 8% in the top ten. This sample comprised peripheral blood, obtained 28 days after the second AZD1222 dose. This TCR came from an adult who received the AZD1222 COVID-19 vaccine. This chain connects TRBV11-3 to TRBJ2-1; 11 bases line up with TRBD2. The CDR3: CASSLVGSSGRIEQFF. As DNA, the CDR3 is TGTGCCAGCAGCTTAGTAGGTTCTAGCGGGAGGATCGAGCAGTTCTTC.